One T cell receptor beta chain is described in this entry. Which antigen it targets is not known. The record has no base qualities; no much larger clone is one base away. The CDR3 goes from the cysteine to the phenylalanine over 15 residues. The sequence is cut down to CDR3 DNA, 45 bases in frame from base 1. V loses 6 bases at its end and J loses 4 bases; junction bases beyond the gene matches: 6. CDR1 and CDR2 were assigned from the germline V gene as KGHSH and LQKENI. This sample is part of a study of identical twins (dated by TCRdb to about 2016). Some background on the complete study: TCR alpha and beta repertoires from monozygotic twins, unrelated adults of various ages and cord blood were deep-sequenced to test whether fetal clonotypes persist. To rule out contamination, the twin experiments were replicated at different times with different library preparation protocols.

Only healthy Caucasian donors were included. The twin cohort consisted of three pairs of female monozygotic twins, all aged roughly 18 to 29 years. Positive isolation kits from Invitrogen were used to isolate the CD4+ and CD8+ T cell populations. The paper's findings and limits, for the study overall: Zero-insertion analyses could be partly confounded by invariant T cells such as MAIT and iNKT, although diverse VJ usage argued against such confounding for most clonotypes. Because the same donors could not be followed over many years, the conclusions relied on cross-sectional statistical analysis. Compared with coincidental sharing between unrelated individuals, an excess of low generation-probability sequences was observed among out-of-frame TCR alpha sequences shared between twins. Fewer insertions were carried by abundant cord blood beta clonotypes; a weaker similar trend was observed in young adult naive repertoires, while no such trend was observed in memory repertoires. Excess twin sharing in beta out-of-frame sequences was weaker because fewer shared sequences lowered the signal-to-noise ratio. Recombination models systematically underestimated out-of-frame TCR alpha sharing in monozygotic twins but agreed with sharing between unrelated individuals.

Preparation of the library involved 5' RACE. For sequencing, an Illumina HiSeq 2000 was employed. A universal primer binding site was introduced by template switching, and a unique molecular identifier was present in the final cDNA, enabling accurate counting of TCR cDNA molecules. First-strand cDNA for TCR alpha and beta chains was synthesized from specific primers in the conserved constant-segment region. To control for contamination, every cDNA library was double barcoded, receiving both a SMART-Mk sample barcode and Illumina barcodes. TruSeq adapter sequences along with Illumina sample barcodes were introduced in two successive PCR steps. The Illumina HiSeq platform was used with custom primers to sequence TCR alpha and beta cDNA libraries. The paper's data handling went like this. Raw reads were processed with MiGEC to extract unique molecular identifiers, and MiXCR was used to determine CDR3 positions. For each individual, recombination models were inferred using an EM algorithm with the repgenHMM and IGoR tools. The analysis of shared clonotypes was done with the tcR package in R, with sharing normalized by the product of cloneset sizes. Out-of-frame nonproductive sequences were analyzed to study raw recombination free of thymic and clonal selection effects. TCRdb reworked the public reads: Q25 trimming with fastp, MiXCR clone assembly, productive beta chains retained. Rows with one shared CDR3 protein collapse into an entry with the most common genes and DNA. The V and J calls come from TCRdb's annotation, not from the publication. The sample table contains around 490,000 distinct CDR3 sequences; only one count was recorded for roughly an eighth of them. The leading ten clones occupy approximately 0.98% of the sample.

The same specimen was also included in a second study, on yellow fever vaccine responses in identical twins. The second source states: The T cell response to vaccination in identical twins was reported by the authors to appear partly convergent and partly personalized. Focusing on identical twins, the study followed the T cell clones that responded to the vaccine, and did so with precision.

The V and J genes are TRBV18 and TRBJ2-7, with TRBD2 matching 13 junction bases. What was sequenced was CD4+ T cells sorted from blood. This TCR was recovered from a woman between 18 and 29 years old in good health. At the DNA level, the sequence is TGTGCCAGCTCTCCTACTAGCGGGAGGGTGTACGAGCAGTACTTC. Translated, this gives CASSPTSGRVYEQYF. With all but the CDR3 taken from the reference TRBV18 and TRBJ2-7 genes, the full variable domain is: NAGVMQNPRHLVRRRGQEARLRCSPMKGHSHVYWYRQLPEEGLKFMVYLQKENIIDESGMPKERFSAEFPKEGPSILRIQQVVRGDSAAYFCASSPTSGRVYEQYFGPGTRLTVT.